These T cell receptor beta chains were read from a single sample in a study of blood T cell repertoires in COVID-19. Generated by immunoSEQ multiplex PCR, the TCRdb table keeps only in-frame clones and is missing some. This sample has fewer than 500,000 clones, with 85% to 90% found just once. Sequenced input: peripheral blood. Source of these receptors: a man aged 18 to 29 with COVID-19, enrolled during active disease. Each CDR3 is given with its conserved first and last residue. The D gene is left open where the match is weak. Some rows mark clone size as missing; the rest say once, few, many or name a class of expanded clone.

clone size	V gene	J gene	D gene	CDR3 length	CDR3 DNA	CDR3 protein
-	TRBV7-2	TRBJ2-3	TRBD2	15	TGTGCCAGCAGCTTTAGCGGGGACCTTAGCGATACGCAGTATTTT	CASSFSGDLSDTQYF
-	TRBV3-1/TRBV3-2	TRBJ2-2	-	15	TGTGCCAGCAGCCAAGAGGCGGGGAGACCCGGGGAGCTGTTTTTT	CASSQEAGRPGELFF
-	TRBV6-4	TRBJ1-2	-	13	TGTGCCAGCAGTAACAGGGTGTTTCGCCCAGACACCTTC	CASSNRVFRPDTF
once	TRBV7-9	TRBJ2-3	TRBD2	13	TGTGCCAGCAGAGAGCGGGGGACAGATACGCAGTATTTT	CASRERGTDTQYF
few	TRBV20-1	TRBJ2-5	-	11	TGCAGTGCTAGAGATCGGGAGACCCAGTACTTC	CSARDRETQYF
-	TRBV10-3	TRBJ2-5	TRBD2	18	TGTGCCACCCCCGCCGGGACTAGCGGACGAAAAATAAAAGAGACCCAGTACTTC	CATPAGTSGRKIKETQYF
-	TRBV14	TRBJ2-1	TRBD2	16	TGTGCCAGCAGCCAGAGACTAGCGCTTCCCTACAATGAGCAGTTCTTC	CASSQRLALPYNEQFF
-	TRBV24-1	TRBJ2-2	TRBD1	14	TGTGCCACCAGCCGACAGGGGCCCACCGGGGAGCTGTTTTTT	CATSRQGPTGELFF
-	TRBV3-1/TRBV3-2	TRBJ2-3	-	15	TGTGCCAGCAGCCAAGGTGGGGGGGCCACAGATACGCAGTATTTT	CASSQGGGATDTQYF
-	TRBV24-1	TRBJ2-2	-	14	TGTGCCACCAGTGATTTGGGAGCTACCGGGGAGCTGTTTTTT	CATSDLGATGELFF
-	TRBV6-6	TRBJ2-1	TRBD2	18	TGTGCCAGCAGTCAGGGACTAGCGGGAGGGCGACCCTACAATGAGCAGTTCTTC	CASSQGLAGGRPYNEQFF
-	TRBV6-2/TRBV6-3	TRBJ2-7	-	14	TGTGCCAGCAGTTACTCAGCCGTAACCTACGAGCAGTACTTC	CASSYSAVTYEQYF
-	TRBV2	TRBJ2-7	TRBD2	14	TGTGCCAGCAGGGGACTAGCGGGAGTCTACGAGCAGTACTTC	CASRGLAGVYEQYF
once	TRBV12-5	TRBJ1-4	-	13	TGTGCTACCGCGGGGGGAGGGTTTGAAAAACTGTTTTTT	CATAGGGFEKLFF
-	TRBV11-3	TRBJ2-1	TRBD2	16	TGTGCCAGCAGCAAAAGGGCTAGCGGGGGGGCCATTGAGCAGTTCTTC	CASSKRASGGAIEQFF
-	TRBV5-1	TRBJ2-1	-	13	TGCGCCAGCAGCGCGGATTCCTACAATGAGCAGTTCTTC	CASSADSYNEQFF
-	TRBV14	TRBJ2-5	TRBD1	19	TGTGCCAGCAGCCAACACCTAGGGACAGGGGGTCTGTCCCAAGAGACCCAGTACTTC	CASSQHLGTGGLSQETQYF
once	TRBV14	TRBJ2-7	-	15	TGTGCCAGCAGCCAAGGGAGGGACTGGGGCTACGAGCAGTACTTC	CASSQGRDWGYEQYF
-	TRBV5-1	TRBJ2-3	TRBD2	16	TGCGCCAGCAGCCCCCCTAGCGGGAGTGTTGGAGATACGCAGTATTTT	CASSPPSGSVGDTQYF
-	TRBV5-6	TRBJ1-2	TRBD1	13	TGTGCCAGCACCCGGACAGGGGAGGGAGGCTACACCTTC	CASTRTGEGGYTF
-	TRBV20-1	TRBJ2-7	TRBD1	14	TGCAGTGCTAGTGATCCGGACAGGGGTCTCGAGCAGTACTTC	CSASDPDRGLEQYF
few	TRBV7-9	TRBJ1-3	-	14	TGTGCCAGCAGCTTTACAGTCTCTGGAAACACCATATATTTT	CASSFTVSGNTIYF
once	TRBV19	TRBJ2-7	-	12	TGTGCCATCCCGGACAGTTCCTACGAGCAGTACTTC	CAIPDSSYEQYF
once	TRBV2	TRBJ2-1	-	13	TGTGCCAGCAGTGCCGACAGTCCAAATGAGCAGTTCTTC	CASSADSPNEQFF
once	TRBV25-1	TRBJ2-5	TRBD1	16	TGTGCCAGCAGTGAACCAGGGGGCCTCCTCGCGGAGACCCAGTACTTC	CASSEPGGLLAETQYF
-	TRBV2	TRBJ1-1	-	11	TGTGCCAGCAGTGACTACACTGAAGCTTTCTTT	CASSDYTEAFF
-	TRBV24-1	TRBJ2-1	TRBD2	14	TGTGCCACCAGTGCTAGCGGGAGCGGTATTGAGCAGTTCTTC	CATSASGSGIEQFF
-	TRBV21-1	TRBJ2-7	-	13	TGTGCCAGGAGGGAGCGGAACTCCTACGAGCAGTACTTC	CARRERNSYEQYF
-	TRBV12-5	TRBJ2-2	-	16	TGTGCTAGTGGTTTGGTAATAGCGAAGAACACCGGGGAGCTGTTTTTT	CASGLVIAKNTGELFF
-	TRBV28	TRBJ2-1	TRBD2	20	TGTGCCAGCAGTTTACCCCGACTAGCGGGAGGGCCGGTCTCCTACAATGAGCAGTTCTTC	CASSLPRLAGGPVSYNEQFF
-	TRBV29-1	TRBJ1-1	-	13	TGCAGCGTTGAGGAGGGATTTGTCGCTGAAGCTTTCTTT	CSVEEGFVAEAFF
-	TRBV24-1	TRBJ2-7	-	15	TGTGCCACCAGTGATCCTTTGGGGCAGGTCTACGAGCAGTACTTC	CATSDPLGQVYEQYF
-	TRBV5-1	TRBJ2-3	-	14	TGCGCCAGCAGCTCTGGAGGCCCCACAGATACGCAGTATTTT	CASSSGGPTDTQYF
-	TRBV2	TRBJ2-2	-	15	TGTGCCAGCAGTTTAGACAGGCCGAACACCGGGGAGCTGTTTTTT	CASSLDRPNTGELFF
-	TRBV14	TRBJ1-1	TRBD1	13	TGTGCCAGCAGGCTACAGGGGGGCACTGAAGCTTTCTTT	CASRLQGGTEAFF
-	TRBV14	TRBJ2-3	TRBD1	18	TGTGCCAGCAGCCATCGGATGGGGACAGGGCGAAGCACAGATACGCAGTATTTT	CASSHRMGTGRSTDTQYF
-	TRBV7-9	TRBJ1-4	TRBD1	17	TGTGCCAGCAGCACCCGAGCCCCCAGGGGGTTGGAGGAAAAACTGTTTTTT	CASSTRAPRGLEEKLFF
once	TRBV29-1	TRBJ2-1	-	11	TGCAGCGTTATAGCGGTTTTTGAGCAGTTCTTC	CSVIAVFEQFF
-	TRBV10-1	TRBJ1-1	-	14	TGCGCCAGCAGTGAGGGGGGGTTCGGCACTGAAGCTTTCTTT	CASSEGGFGTEAFF
-	TRBV19	TRBJ1-5	-	18	TGTGCCAGTACACCTCAATGGGGGCTTGGGAGCGGCAATCAGCCCCAGCATTTT	CASTPQWGLGSGNQPQHF
-	TRBV5-4	TRBJ2-1	-	14	TGTGCCAGCAGCTTAGCAGGACAGACCAATGAGCAGTTCTTC	CASSLAGQTNEQFF
-	TRBV2	TRBJ2-1	TRBD2	15	TGTGCCAGCAGTGGCTCCCGGACTAGCGGGAATGAGCAGTTCTTC	CASSGSRTSGNEQFF
-	TRBV15	TRBJ2-1	TRBD2	16	TGTGCCACCACCGGAAGGACTAGCGGGGGCTACAATGAGCAGTTCTTC	CATTGRTSGGYNEQFF
-	TRBV5-3	TRBJ2-5	-	16	TGTGCCAGAAGCTCCCTTGCCTGGGACACTCAAGAGACCCAGTACTTC	CARSSLAWDTQETQYF
-	TRBV29-1	TRBJ2-1	TRBD1	17	TGCAGCGTCTGGGGCGGGACAGGGGTCACCAAATACAATGAGCAGTTCTTC	CSVWGGTGVTKYNEQFF
-	TRBV3-1/TRBV3-2	TRBJ1-5	-	12	TGTGCCAGCAGCGCATTCGGGGGAGCCCAGCATTTT	CASSAFGGAQHF
-	TRBV11-2	TRBJ2-4	-	13	TGTGCCAGCAGCTTAAGCCCGAAAAACATTCAGTACTTC	CASSLSPKNIQYF
-	TRBV6-5	TRBJ1-3	TRBD1	15	TGTGCCAGCAGTAAACAGACAGGGCCTGGAAACACCATATATTTT	CASSKQTGPGNTIYF
-	TRBV3-1/TRBV3-2	TRBJ1-1	-	14	TGTGCCAGCAGCCAGATGGGGACTGCAGCTGAAGCTTTCTTT	CASSQMGTAAEAFF
-	TRBV5-1	TRBJ1-4	-	16	TGCGCCAGCAGCTTGGGAGGGTCAGGAATTAATGAAAAACTGTTTTTT	CASSLGGSGINEKLFF
-	TRBV6-5	TRBJ1-4	TRBD1	14	TGTGCCAGCAAACCCGGGACAGGGGGTGAAAAACTGTTTTTT	CASKPGTGGEKLFF
-	TRBV5-5	TRBJ2-7	TRBD1	15	TGTGCCAGCAGCTACCGGACAGGGGACTCCTACGAGCAGTACTTC	CASSYRTGDSYEQYF
-	TRBV5-4	TRBJ2-7	-	14	TGTGCCAGCAGCGCTGGACAGCTACAGAACGAGCAGTACTTC	CASSAGQLQNEQYF
-	TRBV11-3	TRBJ2-1	-	15	TGTGCCAGCAGCTTCGGCGGGGATACCTACAATGAGCAGTTCTTC	CASSFGGDTYNEQFF
-	TRBV6-5	TRBJ1-3	TRBD1	14	TGTGCCAGCTTTGCAGGGGGATCTGGAAACACCATATATTTT	CASFAGGSGNTIYF